Following are 5 T cell receptor beta chains from one sample sequenced in a study of blood T cell repertoires in COVID-19. Measured with immunoSEQ multiplex PCR; TCRdb has only the in-frame clones, and not every one. The table records around 130,000 clones, about 86% of them present only once. The sample comprised PBMCs or T cells enriched from blood (not recorded which). These receptors were collected from a man aged 35 to 55 with acute COVID-19.

The chain is built from TRBV28 and TRBJ2-5; D unclear. V lost 4 bases and J 0 bases, leaving 9 bases between the germline ends. CDR3 size: 14 residues. Per germline, CDR1 MDHEN and CDR2 SYDVKM. CDR3 sequence: CASSSQPYQETQYF. In nucleotides, the CDR3 is TGTGCCAGCAGTTCACAGCCGTACCAAGAGACCCAGTACTTC.

This rearrangement joins TRBV19 to TRBJ1-2; possible D gene TRBD1, 5 bases. V was shortened by 5 bases and J by 6 bases, with 22 bases between the two germline ends. Germline CDR1 is LNHDA and CDR2 is SQIVND (reference sequence). This CDR3 has 16 amino acids. The CDR3 DNA reads as TGTGCCAGTAGTTTACGTCGAGGAAGGGGTTTTCATGGCTACACCTTC. Its protein product is CASSLRRGRGFHGYTF.

In its sample, this clone was seen once. The rearrangement links TRBV4-1 to TRBJ2-5, with 7 bases matching TRBD2. V dropped 0 bases and J dropped 6; count of bases not matched to a gene: 10. Germline V gene data show CDR1 as MGHRA and CDR2 as YSYEKL. The CDR3 extends over 16 amino acids. CDR3 region: CASSQESGGGRKTQYF. CDR3 sequence (DNA): TGCGCCAGCAGCCAAGAAAGCGGCGGGGGAAGGAAGACCCAGTACTTC.

This rearrangement joins TRBV24-1 to TRBJ2-5; D call uncertain. Per germline, CDR1 KGHDR and CDR2 SFDVKD. This CDR3 has 14 amino acids. The V end was cut by 1 base, the J end by 2 bases, with 7 bases between. The CDR3 nucleotides are TGTGCCACCAGTGATTTCGCCGGGCAAGAGACCCAGTACTTC. Translated: CATSDFAGQETQYF.

The genes are TRBV7-2 and TRBJ1-5; D is perhaps TRBD1 (5 bases). V was cut by 4 bases and J by 4 bases, with 11 bases left in between. The CDR3 contains 14 residues. CDR1 and CDR2 from the germline V gene are SGHTA and FQGNSA. CDR3 coding DNA: TGTGCCAGCAGCTCGGACGGGACTAATCAGCCCCAGCATTTT. Translating gives CASSSDGTNQPQHF.